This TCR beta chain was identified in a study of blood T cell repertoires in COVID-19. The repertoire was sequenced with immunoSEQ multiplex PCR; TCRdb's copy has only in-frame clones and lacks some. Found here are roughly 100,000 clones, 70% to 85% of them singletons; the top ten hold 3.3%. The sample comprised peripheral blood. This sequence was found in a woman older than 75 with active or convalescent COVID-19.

The CDR3 here is CASSGAGEGLGNTIYF. Here the CDR3 DNA reads TGTGCCAGCAGCGGGGCCGGGGAAGGGCTCGGAAACACCATATATTTT. The rearrangement uses TRBV9 and TRBJ1-3; the D is unclear. Germline assignment: CDR1 SGDLS and CDR2 YYNGEE. CDR3 length equals 16 residues. Trimming took 3 bases from V and 4 from J, leaving 17 bases between them.